This paragraph reports one T cell receptor beta chain. This receptor's antigen is unknown. Per-base quality was not reported, and no clone a single base away is much larger than it. CDR1 is given as SGHTA and CDR2 as FQGTGA, both from the germline V gene. V loses 4 bases of germline sequence and J loses 4 bases, and the interval between the two ends is 11 bases. From the cysteine up to the phenylalanine, the CDR3 has a length of 14 residues. Left in the record is the CDR3 DNA by itself, 42 bases read in frame from the first base. The protocol used for the library was 5' RACE. These reads were obtained on an Illumina HiSeq 2500. A second PCR of roughly 6 to 12 cycles was run with a J-beta primer mix and a sample-barcoded 5' primer. A unique molecular identifier was introduced onto each TCR beta cDNA molecule by a template-switch 5' adaptor carrying 12 random nucleotides. At least 2.5 million CDR3-containing paired-end reads were obtained from each sample. The Mint cDNA synthesis kit, primed by a TRBC-specific oligonucleotide, was used to synthesize first-strand cDNA from all RNA. Following uracil-DNA glycosylase treatment, all cDNA underwent a first 18-cycle PCR with the universal primers M1SS and BC2_uni_R. The study's processing was this. Each sample was normalized by randomly selecting 1 million high-quality reads, each carrying a distinct molecular identifier. Instead of being binned into consensus sequences, reads with shared molecular identifiers were discarded. MiTCR, with a Q25 quality threshold and the strictest error-elimination algorithm, was used for CDR3 identification, clonotype clustering and error correction. Lower-bound total TCR beta diversity was estimated with a nonparametric unseen species model using Euler transformation. In TCRdb, the public reads were trimmed at Q25 with fastp and aligned with MiXCR, with productive beta chains retained. Every CDR3 protein is listed once, alongside the most common genes and DNA of its rows. The V and J calls, along with clone size, are taken from TCRdb and not from the paper's own processing. Across this sample there are over 600,000 distinct CDR3 sequences, with around 20% seen only once. In total, the top ten clones hold about 3.6% of the sample.

The donors were 40 or so Caucasian individuals from Russia, aged 6 to 90 years, who were systemically healthy. Roughly 10 milliliters of peripheral blood were collected from each donor into EDTA-treated Vacutainer tubes. Ficoll-Paque density-gradient centrifugation was used to isolate PBMCs, with at least 6 million obtained per sample. Total RNA, at least 5.5 micrograms per sample, was extracted from PBMCs with Trizol reagent. Naive CD45RAhigh/CD27high T cell percentages were measured by flow cytometry on a PBMC aliquot from every donor. This sample is drawn from a study of blood T cells in healthy people across ages (dated by TCRdb to about 2015). Study-wide context: In model experiments, template switching captured about one uniquely barcoded TCR beta cDNA molecule for every two T cells. Using the same blood draw, the study looked at two additional independent replicas of 1 million unique cDNA reads for two donors, one aged 18 to 30 and the other aged 80 or older. Donors of different ages were randomly distributed across sequencing lanes to avoid experimental bias. The study measured age-related changes in TCR beta repertoire diversity using deep sequencing normalized with unique cDNA molecular identifiers. Four age groups were formed from the donors: young (average 16 years), middle-aged (more than 35), aged (roughly 58) and long-lived (about 75). Beyond this particular receptor, the publication reports: As age increased, observed TCR beta diversity per million T cells dropped in a roughly linear way, and a significant reduction was already evident by age 40. A strong correlation was found between observed TCR beta diversity and the percentage of naive T cells measured by flow cytometry. Because the CMV infection status of the donors was unknown, age-related changes in expanded clonotypes may potentially have been confounded. Bulk unsorted PBMC profiling prevented conclusive comparison of naive and antigen-experienced compartments. Compared with the aged group, the long-lived group had more naive CD4+ T cells, fewer expanded clones and increased TCR diversity, a pattern suggesting age selection. Total diversity estimates from one million sequenced T cells were considered lower bounds and underestimates.

This chain joins TRBV7-3 to TRBJ2-1; the D element could tentatively be TRBD1 or TRBD2, as 5 bases agree for each. The source material was blood. The TCR comes from a man in his 70s in good health. The CDR3 in this case is CASSSQAGYNEQFF. The base sequence is TGTGCCAGCAGCTCACAGGCGGGTTACAATGAGCAGTTCTTC.